One and the same sample provided the 15 T cell receptor beta chains below, sequenced in a study of blood T cell repertoires in COVID-19. Repertoires were generated with immunoSEQ multiplex PCR, while TCRdb's copy carries only in-frame clones and drops some. The sample contains roughly 410,000 clones, 89% of which appear only once. Sequenced input: peripheral blood. The origin of the receptors is a middle-aged woman with COVID-19, enrolled during active disease.

This clone was detected only once. J is TRBJ2-4 and V is TRBV28, with 9 positions matching TRBD1. After removal of 6 bases from V and 4 bases from J, the junction contained 1 base not matched to a gene. The germline V gene has CDR1 MDHEN and CDR2 SYDVKM. This CDR3 spans 13 amino acids. The CDR3: CASRGTGKNIQYF. The CDR3 coding sequence is TGTGCCAGCAGAGGGACAGGGAAAAACATTCAGTACTTC.

The V gene is TRBV12-3 or TRBV12-4, the J gene TRBJ1-3, with a possible D match to TRBD1 (5 bases). This CDR3 has 13 residues. Between the trimmed V and J ends, which lost 7 bases and 1 base, there was a span of 8 bases. CDR3 bases: TGTGCCAGCAAAAAGGGGTCTGGAAACACCATATATTTT. Protein product: CASKKGSGNTIYF.

Comments on this clone: Other DNA sequences of this sample code for an identical CDR3. The CDR3 loop is CASSPGQNTEAFF. CDR3 nucleotide sequence: TGTGCCAGCTCACCCGGTCAGAACACTGAAGCTTTCTTT. The J gene is TRBJ1-1, the V gene TRBV18; D is ambiguous. The CDR3 is 13 residues long. Germline V lookup: CDR1 KGHSH, CDR2 LQKENI. Trimming removed 3 bases from V and 1 base from J, with 6 bases in between. The entire variable domain, with the rest obtained from reference TRBV18 and TRBJ1-1, is as follows: NAGVMQNPRHLVRRRGQEARLRCSPMKGHSHVYWYRQLPEEGLKFMVYLQKENIIDESGMPKERFSAEFPKEGPSILRIQQVVRGDSAAYFCASSPGQNTEAFFGQGTRLTVV.

The chain recombines TRBV5-1 with TRBJ2-5; 7 bases fit TRBD2. The V gene end was trimmed by 4 bases and the J gene end by 3 bases; junction bases not matched to a gene: 12. The CDR3 is 16 amino acids. The V gene's germline CDR1 is SGHRS and CDR2 YFSETQ. DNA for the CDR3: TGCGCCAGCAGCCTCGTAACGACCGGGACTAAAGAGACCCAGTACTTC. It is translated as CASSLVTTGTKETQYF.

The rearrangement links TRBV28 to TRBJ1-5, with D perhaps TRBD1 (5 bases). The CDR3 sequence is 14 residues long. CDR1 and CDR2 from the germline V gene are MDHEN and SYDVKM. Trimming took off 8 bases at V and 7 bases at J, with 18 bases between the two ends. CDR3 sequence reads: CASRAGPSTQPQHF. The CDR3, as DNA: TGTGCCAGCCGGGCGGGGCCTTCAACCCAGCCCCAGCATTTT.

V and J are TRBV7-9 and TRBJ1-5; the D gene is possibly TRBD1 (5 bases). V was cut by 1 base and J by 7 bases, with 8 bases left in between. Germline V CDR1 and CDR2: SEHNR, FQNEAQ (reference sequence). The CDR3 is 13 amino acids. CDR3 loop: CASSLGSGQPQHF. As DNA, the CDR3 is TGTGCCAGCAGCTTAGGTTCAGGGCAGCCCCAGCATTTT.

The chain combines TRBV27 with TRBJ2-7; perhaps TRBD1 as D (6 bases). CDR3 length: 13 residues. Germline V lookup: CDR1 MNHEY, CDR2 SMNVEV (reference sequence). Trimming pared 3 bases from V and 6 bases from J, leaving 12 bases between. The CDR3 sequence: CASSFNRVIEQYF. In DNA form, the CDR3 reads TGTGCCAGCAGTTTTAACAGGGTTATCGAGCAGTACTTC.

The CDR3 protein is CASSLTGTGVGEQYF. Here the CDR3 DNA reads TGTGCCAGCAGTTTAACCGGGACAGGGGTCGGAGAGCAGTACTTC. This sequence joins TRBV27 and TRBJ2-7; 10 nucleotides align to TRBD1. Trimming took 2 bases from V and 7 from J; bases not matched to a gene: 8. Germline V CDR1 and CDR2: MNHEY, SMNVEV (reference sequence). This CDR3 comprises 15 residues.

This chain links TRBV6-2 or TRBV6-3 with TRBJ2-1; possible D gene TRBD1, 5 bases. The CDR3 is made up of 14 amino acids. The V gene lost 2 bases and the J gene lost 7 bases, with 12 bases spanning the gap. Germline V lookup: CDR1 MNHEY, CDR2 SVGEGT. The CDR3 nucleotides are TGTGCCAGCAGTTACCGTCAGGGTAGGAATGAGCAGTTCTTC. Its translation is CASSYRQGRNEQFF.

The chain links TRBV6-2 or TRBV6-3 to TRBJ1-1, with D unresolved. The CDR3 has 15 amino acids. Trimming left V 6 bases short and J 1 base short, with 15 bases between. CDR1 and CDR2 (germline): MNHEY, SVGEGT. The CDR3: CASSTSGFPNTEAFF. The CDR3 DNA reads TGTGCCAGCAGCACATCGGGTTTCCCGAACACTGAAGCTTTCTTT.

The chain links TRBV4-3 to TRBJ2-6, with D tentatively TRBD1 (5 bases). V lost 1 base and J 1 base, leaving 8 bases between the germline ends. The CDR3 extends over 16 amino acids. Per germline, CDR1 LGHNA and CDR2 YSLEER. CDR3 DNA: TGCGCCAGCAGCCAAGGACAGCGATCTGGGGCCAACGTCCTGACTTTC. Translated, it gives CASSQGQRSGANVLTF.

This rearrangement joins TRBV7-6 to TRBJ2-2, with 8 bases lining up with TRBD1. The length of the CDR3 is 16 residues. With V trimmed by 1 base and J by 7 bases, 8 bases remained unmatched. Germline lookup yields CDR1 SGHVS and CDR2 FNYEAQ. The CDR3 loop reads CASSLGARGPSGELFF. DNA for the CDR3: TGTGCCAGCAGCTTAGGGGCCAGGGGGCCTAGCGGGGAGCTGTTTTTT. The full variable domain, completed using reference TRBV7-6 and TRBJ2-2, is GAGVSQSPRYKVTKRGQDVALRCDPISGHVSLYWYRQALGQGPEFLTYFNYEAQQDKSGLPNDRFSAERPEGSISTLTIQRTEQRDSAMYRCASSLGARGPSGELFFGEGSRLTVL.

The genes are TRBV9 and TRBJ1-2; maybe TRBD1 (5 bases). The CDR3 runs to 15 residues. Trimming removed 2 bases from V and 4 bases from J, with 15 bases in between. The V gene's germline CDR1 is SGDLS and CDR2 YYNGEE. The CDR3 loop reads CASSVHHDRSYGYTF. CDR3 DNA: TGTGCCAGCAGCGTCCATCATGACAGATCCTATGGCTACACCTTC.

The V and J genes are TRBV7-2 and TRBJ1-2; no reliable D call. Germline values: CDR1 SGHTA, CDR2 FQGNSA. The germline V and J ends were trimmed by 5 bases and 0 bases, with 16 bases remaining between them. The CDR3 extends over 16 amino acids. CDR3 amino acids: CASSPGLGYSNYGYTF. Here the CDR3 DNA reads TGTGCCAGCAGCCCGGGGTTGGGTTACTCTAACTATGGCTACACCTTC.

The rearrangement links TRBV6-6 to TRBJ1-5, with a weak D call TRBD1 (5 bases). The CDR3 is made up of 14 amino acids. Trimming left V 2 bases short and J 7 bases short, with 12 bases between. Germline CDR1 MNHNY, CDR2 SVGAGI (reference sequence). The CDR3 DNA follows: TGTGCCAGCAGTTACGGGGGGGGGAGGCAGCCCCAGCATTTT. Amino acid sequence: CASSYGGGRQPQHF.